One sample yielded the 20 T cell receptor beta chains listed below, sequenced in a study of response to subunit inactivated influenza vaccine. TCRdb used MiXCR to reprocess the RT-PCR reads, holding one entry per CDR3 protein. The profile shows about 700,000 distinct CDR3 sequences, around 14% of them singletons. Here the sequenced sample was PBMCs from blood, taken 14 to 15 days before vaccination. The receptors were sampled from a man in his fifties or sixties who received an inactivated influenza vaccine.

This clonotype appeared once. This rearrangement joins TRBV30 to TRBJ2-3, with TRBD2 matching over 8 bases. V trimming: 2 bases; J trimming: 1 base; junction bases outside the gene matches: 14. The germline V gene has CDR1 GTSNPN and CDR2 SVGIG (reference sequence). The CDR3 is 18 residues long. The CDR3, as DNA: TGTGCCTGGAGTAAATTCGGCCTACTAGCGGTTGGCACAGATACGCAGTATTTT. Protein product: CAWSKFGLLAVGTDTQYF.

The V and J genes are TRBV29-1 and TRBJ2-5; 12 nucleotides match TRBD1. This CDR3 has 14 amino acids. Germline CDR1 reads SQVTM; CDR2 reads ANQGSEA. The V and J ends lost 5 bases and 6 bases, in that order; junction bases with no gene match: 7. The CDR3, as DNA: TGCAGCGTTCCCGGGACAGGGGGCGTAAAGACCCAGTACTTC. Its translation: CSVPGTGGVKTQYF.

The V call is TRBV3-1, the J call TRBJ2-1; 10 bases are shared with TRBD2. The junction had 8 bases not matched to a gene; V was cut back by 6 bases and J by 9 bases. The CDR3 covers 14 residues. Looked up from germline, CDR1 is LGHDT and CDR2 is YNNKEL (reference sequence). The CDR3: CASRLAGESPEQFF. As DNA, the CDR3 is TGTGCCAGCAGGCTAGCGGGAGAGTCGCCTGAGCAGTTCTTC.

This clonotype was seen a handful of times. This sequence joins TRBV10-2 and TRBJ1-6; D ambiguous. CDR1 and CDR2 (germline): WSHSY, SAAADI. Trimming stripped 6 bases from V and 5 bases from J, with 5 bases between. The CDR3 totals 12 residues. The CDR3 protein is CASRSNNSPLHF. CDR3 sequence (DNA): TGCGCCAGCAGGTCAAATAATTCACCCCTCCACTTT.

The gene calls are TRBV6-2 or TRBV6-3 and TRBJ2-3; perhaps TRBD1 as D (6 bases). The CDR3 is made up of 15 amino acids. Germline V gene sequence: CDR1 MNHEY, CDR2 SVGEGT. V lost 4 bases, J lost 0 bases, and 11 bases lay in between. CDR3 in amino acids: CASSSGHRSTDTQYF. CDR3 nucleotides: TGTGCCAGCAGTTCGGGACACCGAAGCACAGATACGCAGTATTTT.

This clonotype has just a few counts. The chain combines TRBV2 with TRBJ2-5; perhaps TRBD1 as D (5 bases). There are 15 residues in the CDR3. V was cut by 4 bases and J by 4 bases, with 16 bases left in between. Looked up from germline, CDR1 is SNHLY and CDR2 is FYNNEI. CDR3 protein: CASSVPGLGRETQYF. In DNA, the CDR3 is TGTGCCAGCAGTGTTCCGGGCCTGGGGCGAGAGACCCAGTACTTC.

This sequence joins TRBV28 and TRBJ2-1; TRBD2 aligns across 9 bases. The germline CDR1 and CDR2 sequences are MDHEN and SYDVKM. V shed 1 base and J 9 bases; nucleotides not matched to a gene: 10. This CDR3 is 16 amino acids long. The CDR3, as DNA: TGTGCCAGCAGTTTATTTGTAGGCGGGGGGGATCCTGAGCAGTTCTTC. Translation gives CASSLFVGGGDPEQFF.

This sequence joins TRBV6-5 and TRBJ2-7; 10 bases match TRBD1. Trimming at V came to 3 bases and at J to 7 bases, leaving 9 bases not matched to a gene. This CDR3 comprises 15 residues. Per germline, CDR1 MNHEY and CDR2 SVGAGI. CDR3 protein: CASSYPRTGGWEQYF. The CDR3 region has the DNA TGTGCCAGCAGTTATCCTCGGACAGGGGGATGGGAGCAGTACTTC.

The rearrangement uses TRBV14 and TRBJ2-3, with 11 positions matching TRBD2. CDR3 length equals 16 residues. CDR1 is SGHDN, CDR2 FVKESK, per germline. The V and J ends lost 3 bases and 0 bases, in that order; junction bases with no gene match: 2. The CDR3 spells CASSHRLAGSTDTQYF. CDR3 DNA: TGTGCCAGCAGCCACCGACTAGCGGGGAGCACAGATACGCAGTATTTT.

The J gene is TRBJ2-1, the V gene TRBV6-1; no clear D. The V end lost 1 base, the J end lost 4 bases, and 11 bases lay between the germline ends. Germline CDR1 and CDR2: MNHNS and SASEGT. The CDR3 totals 15 residues. The CDR3 DNA follows: TGTGCCAGCAGTGAAGAGGGTCGCCATTACAATGAGCAGTTCTTC. Amino acid sequence: CASSEEGRHYNEQFF.

This clonotype occurred a few times. The chain couples TRBV5-6 to TRBJ2-7; the match to TRBD2 covers 8 bases. The CDR3 is 15 residues long. V shed 6 bases and J 3 bases; nucleotides not matched to a gene: 11. Germline CDR1 SGHDT, CDR2 YYEEEE. CDR3 sequence reads: CASIPSQREHYEQYF. The CDR3 DNA is TGTGCCAGCATCCCCAGCCAGCGGGAGCACTACGAGCAGTACTTC.

CDR3 sequence (DNA): TGTGCCAGCAGCCCTCTACAGGCGTACTCTTTCTATGGCTACACCTTC. Encoded protein: CASSPLQAYSFYGYTF. The rearrangement links TRBV14 to TRBJ1-2; D is possibly TRBD1 (5 bases). In germline, CDR1 is SGHDN, CDR2 FVKESK. CDR3 length: 16 amino acids. V was trimmed by 4 bases and J by 4 bases, leaving 19 bases between them.

This chain links TRBV4-3 with TRBJ2-1; 10 nucleotides line up with TRBD2. Unmatched junction bases numbered 4, after V lost 2 bases and J lost 0 bases. CDR3 size: 17 residues. Germline-derived CDR1 and CDR2 are LGHNA and YSLEER. The CDR3 nucleotides are TGCGCCAGCAGCCAAAATAGCGGGGGGTACTCCTACAATGAGCAGTTCTTC. Its protein is CASSQNSGGYSYNEQFF.

The J gene is TRBJ2-7, the V gene TRBV9; possibly TRBD1 for D (5 bases). This CDR3 region has 15 residues. The V gene's germline CDR1 is SGDLS and CDR2 YYNGEE. Trimming removed 4 bases at V and 0 bases at J, with 14 bases between. CDR3 DNA sequence: TGTGCCAGCAGCCCCCGACAGTCCCACTCCTACGAGCAGTACTTC. This sequence encodes CASSPRQSHSYEQYF. Full variable domain (remainder filled in from reference TRBV9 and TRBJ2-7): DSGVTQTPKHLITATGQRVTLRCSPRSGDLSVYWYQQSLDQGLQFLIQYYNGEERAKGNILERFSAQQFPDLHSELNLSSLELGDSALYFCASSPRQSHSYEQYFGPGTRLTVT.

The genes are TRBV18 and TRBJ1-5, with 11 bases identical to TRBD1. The CDR3 spans 16 residues. Germline V gene lookup returns CDR1 KGHSH and CDR2 LQKENI. V shed 6 bases and J 1 base; nucleotides not matched to a gene: 5. The CDR3 bases are TGTGCCAGCTCCCTGGACAGGGGGCTCAGCAATCAGCCCCAGCATTTT. It translates to CASSLDRGLSNQPQHF.

This clonotype was seen a few times. V usage is TRBV18 and J usage is TRBJ2-5; possibly TRBD1 or TRBD2 for D (5 bases each). The V end was cut by 3 bases, the J end by 7 bases, with 24 bases between. This CDR3 has 17 residues. Germline CDR1 reads KGHSH; CDR2 reads LQKENI. The CDR3 protein is CASSPFLLGTDSGTQYF. The CDR3 DNA sequence: TGTGCCAGCTCACCGTTCCTTCTAGGGACCGACAGTGGGACCCAGTACTTC.

This clonotype appeared many times. This chain connects TRBV27 to TRBJ2-7, with 8 bases lining up with TRBD1. This CDR3 is 15 amino acids long. With V trimmed by 5 bases and J by 2 bases, 8 bases remained unmatched. The germline V gene has CDR1 MNHEY and CDR2 SMNVEV (reference sequence). The CDR3 bases are TGTGCCAGCAGTCCTGACAGGGGTGGCCCCTACGAGCAGTACTTC. Amino acids: CASSPDRGGPYEQYF.

This clonotype was counted ten times or more. The J gene is TRBJ2-1, the V gene TRBV7-2, with 7 nucleotides matching TRBD2. V shed 4 bases and J 8 bases; nucleotides not matched to a gene: 17. This CDR3 is built from 17 residues. CDR1 is SGHTA and CDR2 is FQGNSA in the germline V gene. The CDR3 region is CASSWRWDYTRMDEQFF. CDR3 DNA sequence: TGTGCCAGCAGCTGGAGGTGGGACTACACGAGGATGGATGAGCAGTTCTTC.

Only a few counts were recorded for this clonotype. This sequence joins TRBV4-2 and TRBJ2-7; 12 bases match TRBD1. With 3 bases clipped from V and 3 bases from J, the junction kept 6 bases outside the gene matches. Looked up from germline, CDR1 is LGHNA and CDR2 is YNFKEQ. The CDR3 covers 16 residues. CDR3 DNA sequence: TGTGCCAGCAGCCAGGGGACAGGGGGCGCGTACTACGAGCAGTACTTC. This translates into CASSQGTGGAYYEQYF.

A few counts support this clonotype. The chain couples TRBV12-3 or TRBV12-4 to TRBJ2-2; 7 bases agree with TRBD1. Losses at the gene ends were 3 bases for V and 3 bases for J; bases not matched to a gene: 4. The CDR3 has 15 residues. CDR3 residues: CASSLYRGHTGELFF. CDR3 in DNA: TGTGCCAGCAGTTTGTACAGGGGACACACCGGGGAGCTGTTTTTT.